The 8 T cell receptor beta chains reported below all come from one sample, sequenced in a study of response to subunit inactivated influenza vaccine. TCRdb fed the RT-PCR reads into MiXCR, producing one record per CDR3 protein. Among around 790,000 distinct CDR3 sequences listed, 21% were seen once. The sample was PBMCs from blood, taken 5 days after vaccination. These receptors were taken from a man aged 45-65 years who received an inactivated influenza vaccine.

The chain employs TRBV4-3 and TRBJ2-3, with D perhaps matching TRBD2 (5 bases). CDR3 size: 15 residues. Trimming cost V 1 base and J 3 bases, with 11 bases left between them. The germline V gene has CDR1 LGHNA and CDR2 YSLEER. CDR3 DNA sequence: TGCGCCAGCAGCCAAGGCTACGGGATGACAGATACGCAGTATTTT. It codes for CASSQGYGMTDTQYF.

The chain joins TRBV20-1 to TRBJ1-6, with 8 bases that match TRBD1. CDR1 is DFQATT, CDR2 SNEGSKA, per germline (reference sequence). The V segment lost 1 base and the J segment 14 bases; nucleotides outside the gene matches: 13. This CDR3 contains 15 residues. The CDR3 here is CSARVDGTGLESLHF. The CDR3 coding sequence is TGCAGTGCTAGAGTTGATGGGACAGGCCTAGAGTCCCTCCACTTT.

There are a few counts of this clonotype. J is TRBJ2-5 and V is TRBV9; no clear D gene. V lost 0 bases and J lost 4, with 13 bases in between. CDR1 and CDR2 from the germline V gene are SGDLS and YYNGEE. The CDR3 length is 15 residues. CDR3 in amino acids: CASSVGGKVSETQYF. The CDR3 DNA is TGTGCCAGCAGCGTAGGTGGAAAGGTATCAGAGACCCAGTACTTC.

The chain couples TRBV4-2 to TRBJ2-3; D is unclear. V was clipped by 0 bases and J by 4 bases, with 11 bases between them. The CDR3 spans 15 residues. Germline-derived CDR1 and CDR2 are LGHNA and YNFKEQ. For the CDR3, the DNA is TGTGCCAGCAGCCAAGAGGGTCATTGGTCAGATACGCAGTATTTT. Translating gives CASSQEGHWSDTQYF.

This clonotype has more than one count but fewer than ten. The rearrangement links TRBV6-1 to TRBJ1-6; the match to TRBD1 covers 12 bases. CDR3 size: 16 residues. Germline V CDR1 and CDR2: MNHNS, SASEGT. The junction had 14 bases not matched to a gene; V was cut back by 6 bases and J by 14 bases. This CDR3 is CASSTGTGGIRVSLHF. The CDR3 coding sequence is TGTGCCAGCAGCACCGGGACAGGGGGCATCCGAGTCTCCCTCCACTTT.

The gene calls are TRBV10-3 and TRBJ1-1, with D perhaps matching TRBD1 (5 bases). V shed 2 bases and J shed 8 bases, with 12 bases lying between them. The germline V gene encodes CDR1 ENHRY and CDR2 SYGVKD. CDR3 size: 13 residues. CDR3 in amino acids: CAISETLNREAFF. The CDR3 nucleotides read TGTGCCATCAGTGAGACGTTGAACAGGGAAGCTTTCTTT.

This clonotype has more than one count but fewer than ten. The V gene is TRBV7-3, the J gene TRBJ1-1; possible D gene TRBD1, 5 bases. Trimming removed 1 base from V and 1 base from J, with 7 bases in between. Looked up from germline, CDR1 is SGHTA and CDR2 is FQGTGA. CDR3 length: 14 residues. In DNA form, the CDR3 reads TGTGCCAGCAGCTTAATAGGGGAGAACACTGAAGCTTTCTTT. This encodes CASSLIGENTEAFF. Together with reference TRBV7-3 and TRBJ1-1, the CDR3 gives the full variable domain: GAGVSQTPSNKVTEKGKYVELRCDPISGHTALYWYRQSLGQGPEFLIYFQGTGAADDSGLPNDRFFAVRPEGSVSTLKIQRTERGDSAVYLCASSLIGENTEAFFGQGTRLTVV.

This clonotype was counted between two and nine times. The chain joins TRBV29-1 to TRBJ2-3; D not certain. Germline V lookup: CDR1 SQVTM, CDR2 ANQGSEA. This CDR3 region has 13 residues. Trimming stripped 6 bases from V and 5 bases from J, with 15 bases between. The CDR3 region is CSVSSVGLDTQYF. For the CDR3, the DNA is TGCAGCGTCTCGTCTGTAGGGCTAGATACGCAGTATTTT.